The clone carrying this TCR beta chain appeared a few times. Germline V lookup: CDR1 SEHNR, CDR2 FQNEAQ (reference sequence). Trimming took 2 bases from V and 0 from J, leaving 11 bases between them. CDR3 length: 16 residues. This entry is derived from a study of blood T cell repertoires in COVID-19. About the research overall: In each case, the material was cDNA or gDNA derived from T cells, B-cell-depleted T cells, or PBMCs.

In the source study's methods: Cell counts per sample came from amplifying reference gene primers. Clones were sequenced by immunoSEQ multiplex PCR, and TCRdb holds only the in-frame ones, with some missing. V and J calls and clone size are given by that table; D and trimming were obtained from the DNA. The repertoire has under 200,000 clones, roughly 90% of them found once; the top ten carry approximately 8.2%. Participants, about 18 to 100 years old, spanned around 26 US areas. Clinical history as reported by participants underpinned cohort assignment. The receptor comes from a woman younger than 35 who had recovered from COVID-19. The sequencing sample was made of PBMCs or T cells enriched from blood (not recorded which). This sequence joins TRBV7-9 and TRBJ1-3; D is undetermined. The CDR3, as DNA: TGTGCCAGCAGCTTAAGGTCCGGGAACTCTGGAAACACCATATATTTT. Amino acids: CASSLRSGNSGNTIYF. The full variable domain, rest sourced from reference TRBV7-9 and TRBJ1-3, is DTGVSQNPRHKITKRGQNVTFRCDPISEHNRLYWYRQTLGQGPEFLTYFQNEAQLEKSRLLSDRFSAERPKGSFSTLEIQRTEQGDSAMYLCASSLRSGNSGNTIYFGEGSWLTVV.